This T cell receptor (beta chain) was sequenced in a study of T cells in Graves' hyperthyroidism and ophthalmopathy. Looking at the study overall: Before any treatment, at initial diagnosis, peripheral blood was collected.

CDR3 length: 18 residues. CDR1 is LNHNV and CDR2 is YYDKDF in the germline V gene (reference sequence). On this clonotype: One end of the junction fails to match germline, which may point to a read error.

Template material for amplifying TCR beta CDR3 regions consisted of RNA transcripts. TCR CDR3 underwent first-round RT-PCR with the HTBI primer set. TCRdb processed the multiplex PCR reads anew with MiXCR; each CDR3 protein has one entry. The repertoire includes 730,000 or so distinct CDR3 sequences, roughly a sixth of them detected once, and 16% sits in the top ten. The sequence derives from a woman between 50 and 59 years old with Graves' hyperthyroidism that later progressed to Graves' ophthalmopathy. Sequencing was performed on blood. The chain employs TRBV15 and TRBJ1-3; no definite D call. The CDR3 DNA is TGTGCCACCAGCAGAGATTTGGTCGCAGGTGCTTTTGGAAACACCATATGTTTT. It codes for CATSRDLVAGAFGNTICF.